One and the same sample provided the 16 T cell receptor beta chains below, sequenced in a study of Graves' ophthalmopathy and Graves' hyperthyroidism listed by TCRdb under 2018. Sequencing was carried out with an Illumina HiSeq 2000. For repertoire sequencing, the TCR beta CDR3 regions were amplified from RNA transcripts. HTBI primers and the Qiagen OneStep RT-PCR kit were used in a first-round RT-PCR, which was followed by a second-round multiplex PCR, size selection and purification. In-frame beta chains were kept once TCRdb had trimmed the public reads at Q25 with fastp and called clones with MiXCR. Every entry covers one CDR3 protein and lists the most common genes and DNA from its rows. The sample has under 350,000 distinct CDR3 sequences on record, about 17% of them singletons. The ten top clones hold approximately 13% of the sample. The sequenced sample was peripheral blood. These receptors were collected from an adult man with Graves' ophthalmopathy.

This chain uses TRBV28 with TRBJ2-5, with TRBD2 as a possible D gene (6 bases). Germline values: CDR1 MDHEN, CDR2 SYDVKM. V lost 5 bases to trimming and J lost 1 base, with 11 bases between them. The CDR3 extends over 14 amino acids. The CDR3 region is CASSTSGGQETQYF. DNA of the CDR3: TGTGCCAGCAGTACCTCCGGGGGCCAAGAGACCCAGTACTTC.

This clonotype has ten or more counts. The chain employs TRBV19 and TRBJ1-3; D is uncertain. The CDR3 runs to 16 residues. Germline V gives CDR1 LNHDA, CDR2 SQIVND (reference sequence). V shed 6 bases and J shed 2 bases, with 17 bases lying between them. This CDR3 is CASSGRKRAPGNTIYF. The CDR3 bases are TGTGCCAGTAGCGGACGGAAAAGGGCGCCTGGAAACACCATATATTTT.

This clonotype was counted between two and nine times. A much larger clone differs by one base, so this may be a read error. The V and J genes are TRBV4-3 and TRBJ2-2; TRBD1 aligns across 8 bases. This CDR3 spans 17 amino acids. Germline values: CDR1 LGHNA, CDR2 YSLEER. V shed 4 bases, J shed 4 bases, and the junction held 11 bases outside the gene matches. CDR3 region: CASSRRTGGRSTGELFF. The CDR3 nucleotides read TGCGCCAGCAGCCGGCGAACAGGGGGAAGAAGCACCGGGGAGCTGTTTTTT.

At least ten counts were recorded for this clonotype. One end of the junction is discordant with germline, which a read error may explain. The V gene is TRBV5-1, the J gene TRBJ2-7; possible D gene TRBD2, 5 bases. The CDR3 spans 11 residues. Germline CDR1 is SGHRS and CDR2 is YFSETQ. The CDR3 reads CASSMDGMKLW. CDR3 nucleotide sequence: TGCGCCAGCAGCATGGACGGGATGAAGCTATGG.

This clonotype was observed at least ten times. This rearrangement joins TRBV9 to TRBJ2-5; maybe TRBD1 (5 bases). Trimming left V 0 bases short and J 2 bases short, with 14 bases between. Germline loops: CDR1 SGDLS, CDR2 YYNGEE. The CDR3 sequence is 16 residues long. CDR3 amino acids: CASSVGVWGSQETQYF. For the CDR3, the DNA is TGTGCCAGCAGCGTAGGTGTATGGGGCAGTCAAGAGACCCAGTACTTC.

Many counts were recorded for this clonotype. The chain links TRBV20-1 to TRBJ2-2; D remains ambiguous. Germline CDR1 DFQATT, CDR2 SNEGSKA (reference sequence). V was pared by 3 bases and J by 0 bases, with 5 bases between. This CDR3 spans 13 amino acids. CDR3 sequence (DNA): TGCAGTGCTAGTATTGCGAACACCGGGGAGCTGTTTTTT. It translates to CSASIANTGELFF.

Here the CDR3 reads CASRRGQGTIVFGANVLTF. In nucleotides, the CDR3 is TGTGCCAGCAGGCGAGGACAGGGAACTATCGTCTTCGGGGCCAACGTCCTGACTTTC. V and J are TRBV6-2 or TRBV6-3 and TRBJ2-6, with 8 bases matching TRBD1. This CDR3 spans 19 amino acids. Germline CDR1 and CDR2: MNHEY and SVGEGT. V was pared by 6 bases and J by 4 bases, with 17 bases of the junction left unmatched.

This clonotype was observed many times. V and J are TRBV11-2 and TRBJ1-6; 7 bases fit TRBD1. The CDR3 has 15 residues. Germline CDR1 is SGHAT and CDR2 is FQNNGV. Trimming cost V 1 base and J 10 bases; bases outside gene matches: 7. CDR3 residues: CASSLVRQGGSPLHF. CDR3 nucleotides: TGTGCCAGCAGCTTAGTAAGGCAGGGGGGATCACCCCTCCACTTT.

Ten or more counts support this clonotype. The chain couples TRBV11-2 to TRBJ2-7, with D perhaps being TRBD1 or TRBD2 (5 bases each). Germline V gene lookup returns CDR1 SGHAT and CDR2 FQNNGV. The V gene lost 3 bases and the J gene lost 0 bases, with 6 bases spanning the gap. CDR3 length: 13 amino acids. This CDR3 reads CASSLGVSYEQYF. CDR3 nucleotide sequence: TGTGCCAGCAGCTTGGGGGTCTCCTACGAGCAGTACTTC.

V gene TRBV24-1 combines with J gene TRBJ2-5; D remains unclear. This CDR3 spans 13 amino acids. V was cut by 4 bases and J by 3 bases, with 8 bases left in between. Germline V CDR1 and CDR2: KGHDR, SFDVKD. The CDR3 nucleotides read TGTGCCACCAGTGAAGCCATCAAAGAGACCCAGTACTTC. Protein: CATSEAIKETQYF.

This clonotype was recorded at least ten times. The chain uses TRBV11-2 and TRBJ1-1, with D possibly TRBD1 on 6 matching bases. The CDR3 spans 15 residues. Trimming left V 3 bases short and J 3 bases short, with 14 bases between. Germline V gives CDR1 SGHAT, CDR2 FQNNGV. The CDR3 DNA sequence: TGTGCCAGCAGCTTCCTCCAGGGGCGGCACACTGAAGCTTTCTTT. Protein sequence: CASSFLQGRHTEAFF.

This clonotype has ten or more counts. As DNA, the CDR3 is TGTGCCAGCACCCAGACCGCACACTATGGCTACACCTTC. This gives the protein CASTQTAHYGYTF. The V call is TRBV12-3 or TRBV12-4, the J call TRBJ1-2, with D unresolved. CDR3 length equals 13 residues. V was shortened by 7 bases and J by 3 bases, with 12 bases between the two germline ends.

This clonotype was seen ten or more times. This chain uses TRBV28 with TRBJ1-1; tentative D call: TRBD1 (6 bases). Deletions cut 10 bases from V and 7 bases from J, with 19 bases between. CDR1 is MDHEN, CDR2 SYDVKM, per germline. The CDR3 is made up of 13 amino acids. CDR3 sequence reads: CATHDDRRLEAFF. The CDR3 region has the DNA TGTGCCACCCATGATGACAGGAGGCTTGAAGCTTTCTTT.

This clonotype was detected many times. The V gene is TRBV7-8, the J gene TRBJ1-2, with D unclear. Germline values: CDR1 SGHVS, CDR2 FQNEAQ. The CDR3 totals 16 residues. V was shortened by 1 base and J by 2 bases, with 14 bases between the two germline ends. The CDR3 spells CASSLGVIGGNYGYTF. For the CDR3, the DNA is TGTGCCAGCAGCTTAGGTGTAATCGGTGGGAACTATGGCTACACCTTC.

This clonotype was detected many times. The chain joins TRBV20-1 to TRBJ2-7, with no clear D. Germline loops: CDR1 DFQATT, CDR2 SNEGSKA (reference sequence). Trimming left V 0 bases short and J 2 bases short, with 17 bases between. CDR3 size: 16 residues. CDR3 DNA sequence: TGCAGTGCTAGAGATCCTAACCGGGCTGTGACCTACGAGCAGTACTTC. Residues: CSARDPNRAVTYEQYF.

This chain links TRBV11-2 with TRBJ2-7, with TRBD1 as a possible D gene (6 bases). Germline CDR1 SGHAT, CDR2 FQNNGV. The V end was cut by 10 bases, the J end by 0 bases, with 13 bases between. This CDR3 region has 13 residues. Here the CDR3 reads CATRDTISYEQYF. The CDR3 nucleotides read TGTGCCACCCGGGACACAATCTCCTACGAGCAGTACTTC.